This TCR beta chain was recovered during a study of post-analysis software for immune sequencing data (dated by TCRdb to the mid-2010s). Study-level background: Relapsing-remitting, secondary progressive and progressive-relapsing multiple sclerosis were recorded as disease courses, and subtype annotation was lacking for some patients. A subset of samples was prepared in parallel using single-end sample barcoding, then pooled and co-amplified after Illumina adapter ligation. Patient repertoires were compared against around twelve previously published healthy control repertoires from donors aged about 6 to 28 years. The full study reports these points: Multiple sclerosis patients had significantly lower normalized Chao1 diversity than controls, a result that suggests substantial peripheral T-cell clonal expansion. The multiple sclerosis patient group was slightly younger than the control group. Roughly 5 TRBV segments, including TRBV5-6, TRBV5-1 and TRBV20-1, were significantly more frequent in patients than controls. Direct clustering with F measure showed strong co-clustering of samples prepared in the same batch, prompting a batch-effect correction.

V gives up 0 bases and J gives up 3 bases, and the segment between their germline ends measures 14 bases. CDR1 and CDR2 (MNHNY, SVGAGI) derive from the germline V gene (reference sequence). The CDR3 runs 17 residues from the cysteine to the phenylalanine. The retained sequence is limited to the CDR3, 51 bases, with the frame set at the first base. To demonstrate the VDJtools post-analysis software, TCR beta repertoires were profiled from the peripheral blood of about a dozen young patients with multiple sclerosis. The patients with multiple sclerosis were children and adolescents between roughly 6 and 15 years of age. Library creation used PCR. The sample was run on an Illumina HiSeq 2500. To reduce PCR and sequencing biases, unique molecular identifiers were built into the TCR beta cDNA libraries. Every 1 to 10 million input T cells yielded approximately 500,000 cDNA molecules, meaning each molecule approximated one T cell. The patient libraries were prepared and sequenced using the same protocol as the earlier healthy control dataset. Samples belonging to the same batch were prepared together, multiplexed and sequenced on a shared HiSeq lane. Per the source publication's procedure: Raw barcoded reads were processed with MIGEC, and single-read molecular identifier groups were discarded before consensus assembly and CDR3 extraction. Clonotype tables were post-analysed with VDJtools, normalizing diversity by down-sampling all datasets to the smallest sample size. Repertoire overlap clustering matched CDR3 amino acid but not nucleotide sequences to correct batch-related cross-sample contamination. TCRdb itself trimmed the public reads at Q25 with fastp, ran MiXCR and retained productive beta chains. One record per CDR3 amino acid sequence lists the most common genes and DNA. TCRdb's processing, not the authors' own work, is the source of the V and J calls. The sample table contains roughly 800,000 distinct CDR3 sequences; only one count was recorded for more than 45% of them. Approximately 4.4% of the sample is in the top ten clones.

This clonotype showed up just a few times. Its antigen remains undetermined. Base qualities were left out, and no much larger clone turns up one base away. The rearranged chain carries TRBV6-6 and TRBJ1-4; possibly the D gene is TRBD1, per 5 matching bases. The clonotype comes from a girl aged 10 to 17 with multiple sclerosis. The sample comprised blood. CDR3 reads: CASSYSDTPGSNEKLFF. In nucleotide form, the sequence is TGTGCCAGCAGTTACTCGGACACGCCGGGATCTAATGAAAAACTGTTTTTT.